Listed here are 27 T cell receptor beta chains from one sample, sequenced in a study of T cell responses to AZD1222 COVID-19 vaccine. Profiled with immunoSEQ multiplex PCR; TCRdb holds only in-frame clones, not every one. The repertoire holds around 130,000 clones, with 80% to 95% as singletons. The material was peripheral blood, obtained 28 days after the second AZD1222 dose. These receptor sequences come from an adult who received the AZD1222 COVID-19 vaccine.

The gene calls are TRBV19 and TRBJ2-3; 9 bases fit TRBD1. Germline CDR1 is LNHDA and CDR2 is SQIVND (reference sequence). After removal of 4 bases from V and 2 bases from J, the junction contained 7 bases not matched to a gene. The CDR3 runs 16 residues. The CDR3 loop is CASSTSGTGNTDTQYF. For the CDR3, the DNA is TGTGCCAGTAGTACGTCCGGGACAGGGAACACAGATACGCAGTATTTT.

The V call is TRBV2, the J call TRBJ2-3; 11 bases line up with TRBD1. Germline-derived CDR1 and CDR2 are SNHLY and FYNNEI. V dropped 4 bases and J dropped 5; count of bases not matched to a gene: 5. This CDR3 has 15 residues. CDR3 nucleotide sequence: TGTGCCAGCAGTGTGGACAGGGGGCAAGGAGATACGCAGTATTTT. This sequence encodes CASSVDRGQGDTQYF. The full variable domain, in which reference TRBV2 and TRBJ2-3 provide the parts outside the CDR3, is EPEVTQTPSHQVTQMGQEVILRCVPISNHLYFYWYRQILGQKVEFLVSFYNNEISEKSEIFDDQFSVERPDGSNFTLKIRSTKLEDSAMYFCASSVDRGQGDTQYFGPGTRLTVL.

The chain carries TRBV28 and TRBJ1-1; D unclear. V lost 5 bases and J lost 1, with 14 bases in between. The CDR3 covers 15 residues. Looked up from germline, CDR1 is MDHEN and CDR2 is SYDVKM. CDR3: CASSRLGQANTEAFF. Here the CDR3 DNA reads TGTGCCAGCAGTCGACTCGGGCAGGCGAACACTGAAGCTTTCTTT.

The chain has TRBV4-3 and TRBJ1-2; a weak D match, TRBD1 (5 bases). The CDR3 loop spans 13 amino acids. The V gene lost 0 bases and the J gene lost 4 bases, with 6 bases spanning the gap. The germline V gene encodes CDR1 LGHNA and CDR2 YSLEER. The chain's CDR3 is CASSQEGGYGYTF. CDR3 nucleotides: TGCGCCAGCAGCCAAGAGGGGGGCTATGGCTACACCTTC.

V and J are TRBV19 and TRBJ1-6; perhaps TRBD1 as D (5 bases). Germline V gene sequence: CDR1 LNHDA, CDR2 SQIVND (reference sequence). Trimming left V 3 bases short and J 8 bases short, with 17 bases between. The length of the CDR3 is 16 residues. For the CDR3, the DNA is TGTGCCAGTAGTATGGGCAGGGTGATCCTACATTCACCCCTCCACTTT. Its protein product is CASSMGRVILHSPLHF. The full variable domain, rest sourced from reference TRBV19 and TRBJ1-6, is DGGITQSPKYLFRKEGQNVTLSCEQNLNHDAMYWYRQDPGQGLRLIYYSQIVNDFQKGDIAEGYSVSREKKESFPLTVTSAQKNPTAFYLCASSMGRVILHSPLHFGNGTRLTVT.

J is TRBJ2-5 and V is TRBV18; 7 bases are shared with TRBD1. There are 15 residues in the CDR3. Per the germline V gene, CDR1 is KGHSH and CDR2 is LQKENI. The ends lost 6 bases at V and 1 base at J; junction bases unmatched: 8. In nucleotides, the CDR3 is TGTGCCAGCTCTCCATTAAGGGACAGCCAAGAGACCCAGTACTTC. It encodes CASSPLRDSQETQYF.

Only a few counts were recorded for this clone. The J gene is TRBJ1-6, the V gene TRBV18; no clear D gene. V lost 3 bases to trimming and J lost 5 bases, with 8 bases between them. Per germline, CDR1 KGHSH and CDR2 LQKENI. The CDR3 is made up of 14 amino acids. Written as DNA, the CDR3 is TGTGCCAGCTCACCCTCGACGGATAATTCACCCCTCCACTTT. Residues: CASSPSTDNSPLHF.

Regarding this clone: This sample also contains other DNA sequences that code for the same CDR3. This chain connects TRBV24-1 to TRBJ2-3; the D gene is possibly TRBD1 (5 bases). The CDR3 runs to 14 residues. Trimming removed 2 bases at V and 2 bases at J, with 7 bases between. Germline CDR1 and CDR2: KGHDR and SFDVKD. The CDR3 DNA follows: TGTGCCACCAGTGATTCAGGGTTCACAGATACGCAGTATTTT. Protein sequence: CATSDSGFTDTQYF.

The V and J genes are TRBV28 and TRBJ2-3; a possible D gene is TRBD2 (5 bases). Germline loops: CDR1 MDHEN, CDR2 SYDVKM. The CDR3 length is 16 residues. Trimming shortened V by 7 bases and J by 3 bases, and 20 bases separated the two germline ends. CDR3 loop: CASIEESGIGTDTQYF. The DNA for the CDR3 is TGTGCCAGCATCGAGGAGTCGGGGATCGGGACAGATACGCAGTATTTT. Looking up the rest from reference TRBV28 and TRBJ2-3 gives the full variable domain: DVKVTQSSRYLVKRTGEKVFLECVQDMDHENMFWYRQDPGLGLRLIYFSYDVKMKEKGDIPEGYSVSREKKERFSLILESASTNQTSMYLCASIEESGIGTDTQYFGPGTRLTVL.

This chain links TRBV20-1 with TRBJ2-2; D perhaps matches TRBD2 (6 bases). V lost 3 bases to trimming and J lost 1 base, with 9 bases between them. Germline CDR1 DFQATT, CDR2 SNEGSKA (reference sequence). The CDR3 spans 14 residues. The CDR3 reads CSASAGLNTGELFF. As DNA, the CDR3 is TGCAGTGCTAGTGCGGGGTTGAACACCGGGGAGCTGTTTTTT.

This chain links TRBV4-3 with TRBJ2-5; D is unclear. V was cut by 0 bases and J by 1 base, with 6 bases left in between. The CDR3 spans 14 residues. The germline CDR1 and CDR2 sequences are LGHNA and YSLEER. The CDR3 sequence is CASSQDLLQETQYF. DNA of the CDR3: TGCGCCAGCAGCCAAGACTTGCTCCAAGAGACCCAGTACTTC.

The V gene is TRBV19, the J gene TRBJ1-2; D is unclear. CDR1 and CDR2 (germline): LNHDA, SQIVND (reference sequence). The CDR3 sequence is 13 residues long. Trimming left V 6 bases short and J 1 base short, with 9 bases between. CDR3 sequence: CASSLVGNYGYTF. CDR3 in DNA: TGTGCCAGTAGCCTTGTAGGTAACTATGGCTACACCTTC. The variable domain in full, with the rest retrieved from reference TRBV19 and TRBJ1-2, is DGGITQSPKYLFRKEGQNVTLSCEQNLNHDAMYWYRQDPGQGLRLIYYSQIVNDFQKGDIAEGYSVSREKKESFPLTVTSAQKNPTAFYLCASSLVGNYGYTFGSGTRLTVV.

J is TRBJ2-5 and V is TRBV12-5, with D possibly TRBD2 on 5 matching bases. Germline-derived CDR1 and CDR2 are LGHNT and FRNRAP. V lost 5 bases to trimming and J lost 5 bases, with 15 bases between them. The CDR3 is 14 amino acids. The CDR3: CASGPRPSGETQYF. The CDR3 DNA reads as TGTGCTAGTGGTCCCCGCCCCTCGGGGGAGACCCAGTACTTC.

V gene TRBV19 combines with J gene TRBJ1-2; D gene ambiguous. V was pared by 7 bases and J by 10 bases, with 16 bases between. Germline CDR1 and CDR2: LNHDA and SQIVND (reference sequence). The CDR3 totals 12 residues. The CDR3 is CASKPSDPNYTF. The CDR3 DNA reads TGTGCCAGTAAACCCAGCGATCCTAACTACACCTTC.

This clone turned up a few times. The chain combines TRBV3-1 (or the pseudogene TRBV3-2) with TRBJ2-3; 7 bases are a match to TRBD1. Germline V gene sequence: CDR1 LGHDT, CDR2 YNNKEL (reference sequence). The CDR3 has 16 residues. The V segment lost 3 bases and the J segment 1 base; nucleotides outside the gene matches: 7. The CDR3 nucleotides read TGTGCCAGCAGCCAGCCCCCGGGACAGTGCACAGATACGCAGTATTTT. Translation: CASSQPPGQCTDTQYF.

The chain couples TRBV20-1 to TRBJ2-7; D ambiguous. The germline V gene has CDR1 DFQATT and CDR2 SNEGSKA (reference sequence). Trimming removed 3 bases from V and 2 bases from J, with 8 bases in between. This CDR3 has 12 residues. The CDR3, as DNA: TGCAGTGCTAGTAATAGTCCCTACGAGCAGTACTTC. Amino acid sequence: CSASNSPYEQYF.

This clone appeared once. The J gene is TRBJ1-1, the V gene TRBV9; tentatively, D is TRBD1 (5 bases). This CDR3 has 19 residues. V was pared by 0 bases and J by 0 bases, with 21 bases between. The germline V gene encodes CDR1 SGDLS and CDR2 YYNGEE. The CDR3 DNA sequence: TGTGCCAGCAGCGTAGCCGGGGGTGTGGGCAGATCTATGAACACTGAAGCTTTCTTT. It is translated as CASSVAGGVGRSMNTEAFF. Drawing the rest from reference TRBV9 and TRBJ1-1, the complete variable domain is DSGVTQTPKHLITATGQRVTLRCSPRSGDLSVYWYQQSLDQGLQFLIQYYNGEERAKGNILERFSAQQFPDLHSELNLSSLELGDSALYFCASSVAGGVGRSMNTEAFFGQGTRLTVV.

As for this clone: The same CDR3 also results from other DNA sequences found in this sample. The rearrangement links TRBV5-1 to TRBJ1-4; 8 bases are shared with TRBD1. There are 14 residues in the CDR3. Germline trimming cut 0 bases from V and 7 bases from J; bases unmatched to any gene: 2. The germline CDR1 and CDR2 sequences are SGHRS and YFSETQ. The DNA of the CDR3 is TGCGCCAGCAGCTTGGGACAGGGGCGTGAAAAACTGTTTTTT. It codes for CASSLGQGREKLFF.

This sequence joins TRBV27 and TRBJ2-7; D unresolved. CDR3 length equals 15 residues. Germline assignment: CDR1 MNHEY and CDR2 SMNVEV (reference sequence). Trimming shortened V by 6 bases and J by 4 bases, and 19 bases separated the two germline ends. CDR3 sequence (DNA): TGTGCCAGCAGCTCCTCGACCGGATCCCAATACGAGCAGTACTTC. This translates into CASSSSTGSQYEQYF.

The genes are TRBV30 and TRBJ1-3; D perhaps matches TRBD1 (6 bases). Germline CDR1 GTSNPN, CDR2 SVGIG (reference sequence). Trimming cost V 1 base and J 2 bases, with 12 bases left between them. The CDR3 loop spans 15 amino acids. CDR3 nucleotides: TGTGCCTGGAGTGGGGTTAGGGGGACTGGAAACACCATATATTTT. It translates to CAWSGVRGTGNTIYF.

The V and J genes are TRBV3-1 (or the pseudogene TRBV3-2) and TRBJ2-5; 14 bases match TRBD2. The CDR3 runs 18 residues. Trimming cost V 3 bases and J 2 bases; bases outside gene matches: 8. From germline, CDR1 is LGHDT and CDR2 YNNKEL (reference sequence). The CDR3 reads CASSHFGTSGGPQETQYF. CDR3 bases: TGTGCCAGCAGCCACTTCGGGACTAGCGGGGGTCCTCAAGAGACCCAGTACTTC.

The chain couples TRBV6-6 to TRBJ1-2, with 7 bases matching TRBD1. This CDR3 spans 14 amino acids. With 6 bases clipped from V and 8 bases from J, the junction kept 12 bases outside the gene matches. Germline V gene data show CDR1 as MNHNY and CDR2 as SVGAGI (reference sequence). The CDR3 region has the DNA TGTGCCAGCAGCCAAGCTCCCGGGACAGTAGGCTACACCTTC. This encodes CASSQAPGTVGYTF.

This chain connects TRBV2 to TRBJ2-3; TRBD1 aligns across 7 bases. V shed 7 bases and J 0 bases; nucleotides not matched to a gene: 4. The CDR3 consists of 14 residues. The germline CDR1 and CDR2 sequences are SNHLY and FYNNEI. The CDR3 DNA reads TGTGCCAGCACCCGGGACAGTAGCACAGATACGCAGTATTTT. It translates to CASTRDSSTDTQYF.

The CDR3 loop reads CASSSRTDYSPLHF. The CDR3 DNA reads TGTGCCAGTAGTTCTCGGACAGACTATTCACCCCTCCACTTT. This chain uses TRBV19 with TRBJ1-6; D may be TRBD1 (6 bases). Between the trimmed V and J ends, which lost 5 bases and 8 bases, there was a span of 13 bases. The CDR3 consists of 14 residues. Germline CDR1 LNHDA, CDR2 SQIVND (reference sequence).

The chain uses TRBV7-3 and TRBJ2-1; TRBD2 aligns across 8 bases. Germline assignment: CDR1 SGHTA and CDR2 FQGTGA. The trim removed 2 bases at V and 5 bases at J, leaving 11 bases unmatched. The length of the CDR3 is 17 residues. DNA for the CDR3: TGTGCCAGCAGCTTAGGGAGCGGGGGAGAAATCAACAATGAGCAGTTCTTC. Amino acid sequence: CASSLGSGGEINNEQFF.

The CDR3 region has the DNA TGCGCCAGCAGCTTGGTACTAGAAGATGAGCAGTTCTTC. This sequence encodes CASSLVLEDEQFF. The chain combines TRBV5-1 with TRBJ2-1; D possibly corresponds to TRBD2 (5 bases). The CDR3 has 13 amino acids. The germline gives CDR1 SGHRS, CDR2 YFSETQ. The V gene lost 0 bases and the J gene lost 8 bases, with 9 bases spanning the gap.

The CDR3 DNA is TGTGCCAGCAGCCTGGGACTAGCGCAGTCTGATACGCAGTATTTT. Its translation is CASSLGLAQSDTQYF. This chain connects TRBV5-6 to TRBJ2-3; 10 bases match TRBD2. The V gene's germline CDR1 is SGHDT and CDR2 YYEEEE. This CDR3 is built from 15 residues. V dropped 4 bases and J dropped 6; count of bases not matched to a gene: 8.